The 29 T cell receptor beta chains in this list originate from one sample, sequenced in a study of blood T cell repertoires in COVID-19. Some clones are missing from TCRdb's copy, which holds only in-frame ones; the method was immunoSEQ multiplex PCR. The repertoire has fewer than 250,000 clones, 70% to 90% of them found once; the top ten carry 2% to 2.5%. Specimen: peripheral blood. Source of these receptors: a woman between 45 and 60 years old with acute or convalescent COVID-19.

The chain is built from TRBV27 and TRBJ1-2; 9 bases align to TRBD1. Germline assignment: CDR1 MNHEY and CDR2 SMNVEV (reference sequence). The V gene end was trimmed by 4 bases and the J gene end by 2 bases; junction bases not matched to a gene: 5. This CDR3 is built from 15 residues. The CDR3 DNA is TGTGCCAGCAGTTCTCTGGGACAGGGAAACTATGGCTACACCTTC. It codes for CASSSLGQGNYGYTF.

The V call is TRBV2, the J call TRBJ2-4, with 9 nucleotides matching TRBD2. The CDR3 extends over 12 amino acids. V dropped 8 bases and J dropped 12; count of bases not matched to a gene: 8. Germline CDR1 is SNHLY and CDR2 is FYNNEI. The CDR3 is CASLAGGSNQYF. The DNA of the CDR3 is TGTGCCAGCCTGGCGGGGGGGAGTAATCAGTACTTC.

J is TRBJ2-2 and V is TRBV5-1, with 8 bases identical to TRBD1. This CDR3 has 15 residues. Germline lookup yields CDR1 SGHRS and CDR2 YFSETQ. Losses at the gene ends were 7 bases for V and 4 bases for J; bases not matched to a gene: 9. CDR3 coding DNA: TGCGCCAGCGGAGTCAGGGACAGGAGCACCGGGGAGCTGTTTTTT. This encodes CASGVRDRSTGELFF.

Only one count was recorded for this clone. The chain carries TRBV6-2 or TRBV6-3 and TRBJ2-5; 7 nucleotides align to TRBD1. Trimming at V came to 6 bases and at J to 9 bases, leaving 13 bases not matched to a gene. The CDR3 is made up of 14 amino acids. The germline CDR1 and CDR2 sequences are MNHEY and SVGEGT. CDR3 residues: CASSLTGSLGAQYF. As DNA, the CDR3 is TGTGCCAGCAGCCTGACAGGGTCCCTTGGGGCCCAGTACTTC.

The chain couples TRBV15 to TRBJ2-3, with 8 nucleotides matching TRBD2. J lost 6 bases, V lost 4 bases, and 6 bases had no gene match. The CDR3 has 14 amino acids. Germline CDR1 is LNHNV and CDR2 is YYDKDF (reference sequence). This CDR3 is CATSTSGRADTQYF. CDR3 coding DNA: TGTGCCACCAGCACGAGCGGGAGAGCCGATACGCAGTATTTT.

The chain has TRBV7-2 and TRBJ1-2; TRBD1 matches at 11 bases. Germline V gene data show CDR1 as SGHTA and CDR2 as FQGNSA. Trimming at V came to 5 bases and at J to 4 bases, leaving 3 bases not matched to a gene. The CDR3 extends over 14 amino acids. The CDR3 sequence: CASSPGQGAYGYTF. The DNA of the CDR3 is TGTGCCAGCAGCCCAGGACAGGGGGCCTATGGCTACACCTTC.

The chain carries TRBV6-6 and TRBJ2-7, with 12 bases matching TRBD1. Trimming cost V 5 bases and J 8 bases; bases outside gene matches: 13. Germline CDR1 and CDR2: MNHNY and SVGAGI (reference sequence). CDR3 size: 16 residues. The DNA of the CDR3 is TGTGCCAGCAGTCCAGGGCCGGGACAGGGGGCTGAAAAGCAGTACTTC. Its translation is CASSPGPGQGAEKQYF.

This chain joins TRBV5-1 and TRBJ1-4, with TRBD1 as a possible D gene (5 bases). The CDR3 spans 16 residues. The V and J ends lost 2 bases and 6 bases respectively, with 17 bases between them. Germline lookup yields CDR1 SGHRS and CDR2 YFSETQ. The CDR3 DNA sequence: TGCGCCAGCAGCTTTCAGGGTCCCAGTTCGGATGAAAAACTGTTTTTT. The encoded protein is CASSFQGPSSDEKLFF. The variable domain in full, with the rest retrieved from reference TRBV5-1 and TRBJ1-4, is KAGVTQTPRYLIKTRGQQVTLSCSPISGHRSVSWYQQTPGQGLQFLFEYFSETQRNKGNFPGRFSGRQFSNSRSEMNVSTLELGDSALYLCASSFQGPSSDEKLFFGSGTQLSVL.

The V call is TRBV5-1, the J call TRBJ2-3, with D unclear. The ends were cut back, 0 bases at V and 5 bases at J, with 10 bases in the middle. CDR3 length equals 14 residues. Germline V lookup: CDR1 SGHRS, CDR2 YFSETQ. CDR3 region: CASSLGATEDTQYF. In DNA, the CDR3 is TGCGCCAGCAGCTTGGGCGCTACAGAAGATACGCAGTATTTT. The variable domain in full, completed from reference TRBV5-1 and TRBJ2-3, reads KAGVTQTPRYLIKTRGQQVTLSCSPISGHRSVSWYQQTPGQGLQFLFEYFSETQRNKGNFPGRFSGRQFSNSRSEMNVSTLELGDSALYLCASSLGATEDTQYFGPGTRLTVL.

This chain links TRBV7-9 with TRBJ2-3, with a possible D match to TRBD2 (6 bases). V was shortened by 2 bases and J by 1 base, with 10 bases between the two germline ends. This CDR3 is built from 15 residues. Per the germline V gene, CDR1 is SEHNR and CDR2 is FQNEAQ (reference sequence). DNA of the CDR3: TGTGCCAGCAGCTTAATCCCGGGAGGCACAGATACGCAGTATTTT. Amino acids: CASSLIPGGTDTQYF.

The chain links TRBV11-2 to TRBJ1-2; TRBD1 is a possible D gene (5 bases). The CDR3 covers 14 residues. Germline CDR1 SGHAT, CDR2 FQNNGV. Trimming took 1 base from V and 3 from J, leaving 9 bases between them. This CDR3 is CASSLGGADYGYTF. Written as DNA, the CDR3 is TGTGCCAGCAGCTTAGGGGGCGCCGACTATGGCTACACCTTC.

The gene calls are TRBV5-4 and TRBJ1-4; TRBD1 matches at 12 bases. The junction had 6 bases not matched to a gene; V was cut back by 4 bases and J by 8 bases. The germline gives CDR1 SGHNT, CDR2 YYREEE (reference sequence). This CDR3 region has 15 residues. The CDR3 DNA reads TGTGCCAGCAGCCCGGGCGGGACAGGGGGCGAAAAACTGTTTTTT. This sequence encodes CASSPGGTGGEKLFF.

The chain has TRBV18 and TRBJ2-1; D might be TRBD2 (5 bases). This CDR3 has 15 residues. V was trimmed by 3 bases and J by 3 bases, leaving 12 bases between them. Germline V lookup: CDR1 KGHSH, CDR2 LQKENI. The DNA for the CDR3 is TGTGCCAGCTCACCGGGAGAGGGCATCTACAATGAGCAGTTCTTC. The encoded protein is CASSPGEGIYNEQFF.

V is TRBV7-2 and J is TRBJ2-3, with 11 bases matching TRBD2. V dropped 3 bases and J dropped 5; count of bases not matched to a gene: 7. The CDR3 spans 16 residues. Looked up from germline, CDR1 is SGHTA and CDR2 is FQGNSA. The CDR3 loop is CASSFSGRAGGDTQYF. The DNA of the CDR3 is TGTGCCAGCAGCTTTAGCGGGAGGGCCGGGGGAGATACGCAGTATTTT.

V gene TRBV7-9 combines with J gene TRBJ2-2; maybe TRBD1 (5 bases). The CDR3 consists of 14 residues. Germline CDR1 reads SEHNR; CDR2 reads FQNEAQ (reference sequence). Between the trimmed V and J ends, which lost 3 bases and 6 bases, there was a span of 11 bases. CDR3 nucleotides: TGTGCCAGCAGCTTCTTACAAGGGGCCGGGGAGCTGTTTTTT. Translated: CASSFLQGAGELFF.

J is TRBJ1-5 and V is TRBV6-5; weak D call: TRBD1 (5 bases). Germline-derived CDR1 and CDR2 are MNHEY and SVGAGI. V lost 5 bases and J 3 bases, leaving 11 bases between the germline ends. The CDR3 totals 14 residues. The CDR3 loop reads CASSPYRNNQPQHF. The CDR3 DNA is TGTGCCAGCAGTCCCTACAGGAACAATCAGCCCCAGCATTTT.

This clone was observed once. The V gene is TRBV12-3 or TRBV12-4, the J gene TRBJ1-2, with 7 bases that match TRBD1. V was clipped by 6 bases and J by 6 bases; unmatched bases: 7. This CDR3 region has 13 residues. The CDR3 spells CASRPGQVNGYTF. CDR3 sequence (DNA): TGTGCCAGCAGACCCGGACAGGTGAATGGCTACACCTTC.

The chain couples TRBV11-2 to TRBJ1-1; a weak D match, TRBD1 (6 bases). CDR3 size: 14 residues. With 5 bases removed from V and 4 bases from J, the gap between germline ends came to 14 bases. Per germline, CDR1 SGHAT and CDR2 FQNNGV. The CDR3 here is CASSPGQPATEAFF. CDR3 nucleotide sequence: TGTGCCAGCAGCCCCGGACAGCCGGCCACTGAAGCTTTCTTT.

This clone was seen just once. This chain connects TRBV11-3 to TRBJ1-2, with D possibly being TRBD1 (6 bases). CDR3 size: 15 residues. Trimming took 5 bases from V and 1 from J, leaving 14 bases between them. CDR1 and CDR2 from the germline V gene are SGHNT and YENEEA. Here the CDR3 DNA reads TGTGCCAGCAGCCCCCAGACAGGCCTTAACTATGGCTACACCTTC. Protein sequence: CASSPQTGLNYGYTF.

V is TRBV19 and J is TRBJ2-5; D ambiguous. Trimming stripped 5 bases from V and 4 bases from J, with 11 bases between. Germline assignment: CDR1 LNHDA and CDR2 SQIVND (reference sequence). The CDR3 length is 13 residues. This chain's CDR3 is CASSGLPSETQYF. The CDR3 nucleotides read TGTGCCAGTAGTGGGCTCCCTTCAGAGACCCAGTACTTC.

The rearrangement uses TRBV18 and TRBJ2-7; 8 nucleotides align to TRBD1. The CDR3 covers 14 residues. The V and J ends lost 4 bases and 5 bases, in that order; junction bases with no gene match: 7. In germline, CDR1 is KGHSH, CDR2 LQKENI. The CDR3 DNA sequence: TGTGCCAGCTCACGAGACAGGGGAAGAAACGAGCAGTACTTC. This translates into CASSRDRGRNEQYF.

The chain links TRBV5-1 to TRBJ1-6, with 8 nucleotides matching TRBD1. V shed 4 bases and J 7 bases; nucleotides not matched to a gene: 10. CDR1 and CDR2 from the germline V gene are SGHRS and YFSETQ. This CDR3 has 16 residues. The CDR3 DNA follows: TGCGCCAGCAGCCAGGCGTTGACAGGGGAAAATTCACCCCTCCACTTT. Translating it yields CASSQALTGENSPLHF.

To note about this clone: A much more abundant neighbour one base away suggests this may be a read error. V gene TRBV5-1 combines with J gene TRBJ1-2, with 10 bases identical to TRBD1. V was pared by 0 bases and J by 7 bases, with 3 bases of the junction left unmatched. The CDR3 is made up of 14 amino acids. CDR1 is SGHRS and CDR2 is YFSETQ in the germline V gene. DNA of the CDR3: TGCGCCAGCAGCTTGGGACAGGGGGCGGGTGGCTACACCTTC. Residues: CASSLGQGAGGYTF.

V gene TRBV29-1 combines with J gene TRBJ1-1; TRBD1 aligns across 11 bases. CDR1 is SQVTM, CDR2 ANQGSEA, per germline. This CDR3 is 13 amino acids long. V lost 7 bases to trimming and J lost 7 bases; unmatched junction nucleotides: 8. The CDR3 nucleotides are TGCAGCGCCACGGGACAGGGGGTAGGTGAAGCTTTCTTT. Amino acids: CSATGQGVGEAFF. The full variable domain, with the rest looked up from reference TRBV29-1 and TRBJ1-1, is SAVISQKPSRDICQRGTSLTIQCQVDSQVTMMFWYRQQPGQSLTLIATANQGSEATYESGFVIDKFPISRPNLTFSTLTVSNMSPEDSSIYLCSATGQGVGEAFFGQGTRLTVV.

This sequence joins TRBV7-9 and TRBJ2-2; no reliable D call. Germline values: CDR1 SEHNR, CDR2 FQNEAQ (reference sequence). The CDR3 loop spans 12 amino acids. V was shortened by 5 bases and J by 3 bases, with 4 bases between the two germline ends. The chain's CDR3 is CASSRDTGELFF. The CDR3 DNA reads as TGTGCCAGCAGCCGGGACACCGGGGAGCTGTTTTTT.

The chain recombines TRBV11-3 with TRBJ2-1, with 7 bases fitting TRBD2. J gave up 2 bases and V 2 bases, and 9 bases lay outside the gene matches. CDR3 length: 17 amino acids. The germline V gene has CDR1 SGHNT and CDR2 YENEEA. The CDR3, as DNA: TGTGCCAGCAGCTTACGCCCGGGGGGAAGTCCCTACAATGAGCAGTTCTTC. Translation gives CASSLRPGGSPYNEQFF.

The V call is TRBV30, the J call TRBJ2-7, with TRBD2 as a possible D gene (5 bases). The V gene lost 0 bases and the J gene lost 3 bases, with 12 bases spanning the gap. The CDR3 has 14 amino acids. Germline CDR1 and CDR2: GTSNPN and SVGIG (reference sequence). CDR3 DNA: TGTGCCTGGAGTGTAGATGCGCGGGTCTACGAGCAGTACTTC. Translating gives CAWSVDARVYEQYF.

The chain has TRBV29-1 and TRBJ1-1; 9 bases align to TRBD1. CDR1 is SQVTM, CDR2 ANQGSEA, per germline. The CDR3 length is 13 residues. Germline trimming cut 6 bases from V and 5 bases from J; bases unmatched to any gene: 7. CDR3 nucleotides: TGCAGCGTATCTGGGACAGGGCGGACTGAAGCTTTCTTT. It encodes CSVSGTGRTEAFF.

This clone was observed a few times. This chain connects TRBV11-2 to TRBJ2-7; TRBD2 matches 7 bases. Germline V gives CDR1 SGHAT, CDR2 FQNNGV. The CDR3 extends over 14 amino acids. V trimming: 8 bases; J trimming: 3 bases; junction bases outside the gene matches: 10. The CDR3 DNA sequence: TGTGCCAGCGTCCTGGGGGGGGTCCGCTACGAGCAGTACTTC. It translates to CASVLGGVRYEQYF.